The 8 T cell receptor beta chains in this list originate from one sample, sequenced in a study of T cells in Graves' hyperthyroidism and ophthalmopathy. Amplification targeted TCR beta CDR3 regions from RNA transcripts. The HTBI primer set served for first-round RT-PCR of the TCR CDR3. TCRdb analysed the multiplex PCR reads with MiXCR anew, one entry per CDR3 protein. The table has 450,000 to 650,000 distinct CDR3 sequences, around 21% seen once. Input material: blood. The receptors stem from a man younger than 35 with Graves' hyperthyroidism.

This clonotype has a single count. The chain links TRBV19 to TRBJ1-1; D possibly corresponds to TRBD1 (6 bases). The CDR3 covers 15 residues. Germline CDR1 reads LNHDA; CDR2 reads SQIVND (reference sequence). The V gene lost 7 bases and the J gene lost 3 bases, with 18 bases spanning the gap. The CDR3 DNA reads as TGTGCCAGTACCACTGGGGGGACATGGGACACTGAAGCTTTCTTT. This encodes CASTTGGTWDTEAFF.

This clonotype has ten or more counts. The chain couples TRBV9 to TRBJ1-1; D gene ambiguous. Per the germline V gene, CDR1 is SGDLS and CDR2 is YYNGEE. V lost 2 bases and J lost 1, with 9 bases in between. This CDR3 spans 14 amino acids. CDR3 sequence (DNA): TGTGCCAGCAGCGTTATATCCTCGAACACTGAAGCTTTCTTT. Translated: CASSVISSNTEAFF.

This clonotype was picked up many times. J is TRBJ2-7 and V is TRBV20-1; possibly TRBD1 for D (6 bases). This CDR3 is 14 amino acids long. Germline V gene data show CDR1 as DFQATT and CDR2 as SNEGSKA (reference sequence). Trimming took 6 bases from V and 0 from J, leaving 15 bases between them. This CDR3 reads CSALGDTSSYEQYF. The CDR3 coding sequence is TGCAGTGCCCTGGGGGACACCTCCTCCTACGAGCAGTACTTC.

This clonotype was recorded at least ten times. This chain uses TRBV29-1 with TRBJ2-5, with D hard to call. Germline V lookup: CDR1 SQVTM, CDR2 ANQGSEA. The CDR3 loop spans 10 amino acids. Trimming left V 3 bases short and J 8 bases short, with 7 bases between. The CDR3, as DNA: TGCAGCGTTGATAGAGGCACCCAGTACTTC. This translates into CSVDRGTQYF.

About this clonotype: Mismatch with germline at one junction end may stem from a read error. This sequence joins TRBV12-3 or TRBV12-4 and TRBJ1-1, with D possibly TRBD1 on 5 matching bases. The CDR3 length is 16 residues. CDR3 DNA: TGTGCCAGCAGCATACAGGCGAATACGATGAACACTGATGCTTTCTTT. Translated: CASSIQANTMNTDAFF.

This clonotype was counted many times. The chain recombines TRBV6-2 or TRBV6-3 with TRBJ1-5; 7 nucleotides agree with TRBD1. CDR3 length: 14 amino acids. Trimming cost V 4 bases and J 6 bases; bases outside gene matches: 6. Germline V gives CDR1 MNHEY, CDR2 SVGEGT. In nucleotides, the CDR3 is TGTGCCAGCAGTTCCCAGGGGGACAGTCAGCCCCAGCATTTT. This sequence encodes CASSSQGDSQPQHF.

The rearrangement uses TRBV30 and TRBJ1-1, with D possibly being TRBD1 (6 bases). This CDR3 spans 14 amino acids. Germline V gives CDR1 GTSNPN, CDR2 SVGIG (reference sequence). Trimming pared 5 bases from V and 0 bases from J, leaving 13 bases between. CDR3 coding DNA: TGTGCCTGGGGGAAGACAGGTCTGAACACTGAAGCTTTCTTT. Translating it yields CAWGKTGLNTEAFF.

Details on this clonotype: Being one base from a much bigger clone, this may be a read error. The chain is built from TRBV27 and TRBJ1-1; the D is unclear. Germline V gives CDR1 MNHEY, CDR2 SMNVEV (reference sequence). The CDR3 runs 13 residues. The CDR3 region is CASTARMNTEACF. For the CDR3, the DNA is TGTGCCAGCACAGCCCGAATGAACACTGAAGCTTGCTTT.